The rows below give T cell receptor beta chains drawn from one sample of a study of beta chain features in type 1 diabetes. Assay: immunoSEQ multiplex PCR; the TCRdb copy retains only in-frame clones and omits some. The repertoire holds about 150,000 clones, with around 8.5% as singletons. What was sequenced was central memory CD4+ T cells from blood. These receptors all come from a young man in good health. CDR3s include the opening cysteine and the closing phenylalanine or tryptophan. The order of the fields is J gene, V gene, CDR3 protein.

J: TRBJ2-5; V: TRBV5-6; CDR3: CASSFKETQYF
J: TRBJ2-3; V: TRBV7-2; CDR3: CASSLDQGADTQYF
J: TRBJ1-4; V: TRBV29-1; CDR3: CSVGHSPEKLFF
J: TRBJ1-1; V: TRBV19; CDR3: CASSPTSRGNTEAFF
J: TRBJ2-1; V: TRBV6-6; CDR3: CASRAGRYNEQFF
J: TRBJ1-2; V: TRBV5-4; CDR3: CASSFSGTGGIGYTF
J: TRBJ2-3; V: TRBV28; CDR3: CASSLENTQYF
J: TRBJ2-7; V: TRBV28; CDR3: CASSSPGTGTYEQYF
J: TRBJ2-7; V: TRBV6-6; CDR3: CASSYPDGEQYF
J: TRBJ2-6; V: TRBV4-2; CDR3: CASSPTGGANVLTF
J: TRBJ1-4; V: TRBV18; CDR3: CASSPSRDEKLFF
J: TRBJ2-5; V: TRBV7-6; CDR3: CASSLAGNQETQYF
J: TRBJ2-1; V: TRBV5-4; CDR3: CASTPGLAGLNEQFF
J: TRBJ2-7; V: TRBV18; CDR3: CASSPPVLAGEEQYF
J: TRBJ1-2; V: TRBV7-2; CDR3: CASSLGGVKHYGYTF
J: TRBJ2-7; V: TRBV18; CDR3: CASSRQESYEQYF
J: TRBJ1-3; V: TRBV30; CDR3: CAWSVRARDTIYF
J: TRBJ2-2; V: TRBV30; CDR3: CAWSRLQNTGELFF
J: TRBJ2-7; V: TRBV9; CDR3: CASSSTDYYEQYF
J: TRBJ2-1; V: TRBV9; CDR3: CASTKGGQGHNEQFF
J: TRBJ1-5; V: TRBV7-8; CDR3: CASSLGQVNQPQHF
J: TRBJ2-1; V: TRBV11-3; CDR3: CASSWGTTGDEQFF
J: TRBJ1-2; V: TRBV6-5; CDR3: CASSPHQGPNYGYTF
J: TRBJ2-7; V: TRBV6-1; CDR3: CASSEAVGGSSYEQYF
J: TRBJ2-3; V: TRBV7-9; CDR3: CATEPRLAPDTQYF
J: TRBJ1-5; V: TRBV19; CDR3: CASSPDTYQPQHF
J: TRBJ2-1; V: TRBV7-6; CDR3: CASSLLPGGSYNEQFF
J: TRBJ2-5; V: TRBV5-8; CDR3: CASSLAGLRSETQYF
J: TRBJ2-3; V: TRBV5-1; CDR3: CASSVLKGTDTQYF
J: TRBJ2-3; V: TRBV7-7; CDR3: CASSLGRTSGGTQYF
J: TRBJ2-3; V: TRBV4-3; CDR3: CASSLRGAVTDTQYF
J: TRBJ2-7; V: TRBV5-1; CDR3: CASSVTGGSYEQYF
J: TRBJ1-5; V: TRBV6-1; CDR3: CASRANRVTQPQHF
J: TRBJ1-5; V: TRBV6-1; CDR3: CASSTGQPNQPQHF
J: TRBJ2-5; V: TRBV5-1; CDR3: CASGTSGTPEETQYF
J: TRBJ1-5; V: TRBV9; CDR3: CASSWSGDSNQPQHF
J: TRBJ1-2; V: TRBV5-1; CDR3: CASRIGQGDGYTF
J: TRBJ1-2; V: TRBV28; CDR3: CASRTNGQGLYGYTF
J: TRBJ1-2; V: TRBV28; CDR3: CASSPTEKGYTF
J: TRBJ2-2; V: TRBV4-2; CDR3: CASSQDPRTSGSVSGTGELFF
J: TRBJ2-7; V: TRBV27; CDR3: CASSLRGDRGYEQYF
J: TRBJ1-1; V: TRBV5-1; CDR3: CASSWTGETEAFF
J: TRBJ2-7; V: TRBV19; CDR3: CASRGSYEQYF
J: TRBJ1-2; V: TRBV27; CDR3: CASSLSQGIGYGYTF
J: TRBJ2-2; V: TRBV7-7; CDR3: CASSLIGTGDTGELFF
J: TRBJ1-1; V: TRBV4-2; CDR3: CASSQENRGMNTEAFF
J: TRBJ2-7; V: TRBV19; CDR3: CASSTRDSLYEQYF
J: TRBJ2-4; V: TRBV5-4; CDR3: CASSLGQGVLNIQYF
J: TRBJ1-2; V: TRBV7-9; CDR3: CASSRGQIINYGYTF
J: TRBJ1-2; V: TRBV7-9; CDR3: CASSQGQGLYGYTF
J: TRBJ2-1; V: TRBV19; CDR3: CASSINIAGTYNEQFF
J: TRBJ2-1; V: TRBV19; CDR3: CASRLDSLYNEQFF
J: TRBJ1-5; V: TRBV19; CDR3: CASSIRLSNQPQHF